The TCR beta chain under discussion was sequenced for a study of shared clonotypes between healthy human individuals. Notes on this clone: Its specificity is not known.

Germline CDR1 and CDR2: SGDLS and YYNGEE. With 4 bases removed from V and 0 bases from J, the gap between germline ends came to 15 bases. This CDR3 has 16 amino acids. Study-wide findings and caveats: Sorted-subset sequencing, rarefaction showed, was incomplete despite large depth. Investigators collected only blood, and repertoires in tissues likely differ. Clonotype sharing among donors was thought likely to change with sequencing depth.

A roughly 200 ng quantity of DNA, approximately 29,000 T cell genomes, went into the sorted-subset replicate PCRs. Sequencing was performed with immunoSEQ multiplex PCR; in TCRdb, only in-frame clones are kept and a portion is missing. The sample contains more than 1.2 million clones, approximately 98.5% of which appear only once. The clonotype originates from a man aged 25-45 years in good health. The sequenced sample was naive CD4+ T cells sorted from blood. Subset defined: CD45RA+ positively selected. The J gene is TRBJ2-3, the V gene TRBV9, with D unclear. As DNA, the CDR3 is TGTGCCAGCAGCCCCTCACTCCAAAGGAGCACAGATACGCAGTATTTT. It codes for CASSPSLQRSTDTQYF.